The entry below gives a single T cell receptor beta chain sequence along with its context. This sample is drawn from a study of cytomegalovirus exposure and HLA in healthy donors. Study summary: It was reported in a later analysis that the 120 validation repertoires used the same platform as the 550 to 850 first-cohort repertoires.

Data came from immunoSEQ multiplex PCR; TCRdb stores just in-frame clones and leaves some out. The sample consists of around 230,000 clones, 70% to 90% of them appearing once. Sequenced material: PBMCs. The origin of this receptor is a young woman in good health and CMV-seropositive.

Here the CDR3 reads CAIILEDTQYF. In DNA form, the CDR3 reads TGTGCCATCATTTTGGAGGATACGCAGTATTTT. The chain is built from TRBV5-4 and TRBJ2-3; no firm D call. Trimming took off 9 bases at V and 6 bases at J, with 11 bases between the two ends. The CDR3 loop spans 11 amino acids. The germline CDR1 and CDR2 sequences are SGHNT and YYREEE (reference sequence).